This TCR beta chain emerged from a study of blood T cell repertoires in COVID-19. Data came from immunoSEQ multiplex PCR; TCRdb stores just in-frame clones and leaves some out. The profile shows hundreds of thousands of clones, roughly 90% of them singletons. CDR1 is SEHNR and CDR2 is FQNEAQ in the germline V gene (reference sequence). J lost 8 bases, V lost 5 bases, and 20 bases had no gene match. This CDR3 is 17 amino acids long. Sample: PBMCs or T cells enriched from blood (not recorded which). The receptor was isolated from a woman in her twenties or thirties with acute COVID-19. The chain couples TRBV7-9 to TRBJ1-2, with 7 bases aligning to TRBD1. CDR3 protein: CASSPLGLSTGVGGYTF. CDR3 bases: TGTGCCAGCAGCCCACTTGGGTTATCTACAGGGGTGGGAGGCTACACCTTC.